This TCR beta chain is drawn from a study of cytomegalovirus exposure and HLA in healthy donors. Across the study: T cells numbering some 170 million yielded more than 100 million unique TCR beta sequences in an earlier analysis. Findings and caveats of the study: A classifier reportedly called cytomegalovirus status with high sensitivity and specificity.

The PCR was carried out with 60 Vbeta primers and 13 Jbeta primers. The data were produced by immunoSEQ multiplex PCR, yet TCRdb's version contains in-frame clones alone and is incomplete. The sample contains under 200,000 clones, just over 75% of which appear only once. A few counts support this clone. The antigen is not known. Germline V gene data show CDR1 as MGHRA and CDR2 as YSYEKL. This CDR3 region has 14 residues. V dropped 5 bases and J dropped 2 bases, with 10 bases sitting between them. This TCR derives from a man aged 25 to 45 in good health and CMV-seronegative. Source material: PBMCs. The V and J genes are TRBV4-1 and TRBJ2-1, with a weak D call TRBD2 (6 bases). The CDR3 protein is CASSWGEAYNEQFF. The CDR3 bases are TGCGCCAGCAGCTGGGGGGAGGCCTACAATGAGCAGTTCTTC.